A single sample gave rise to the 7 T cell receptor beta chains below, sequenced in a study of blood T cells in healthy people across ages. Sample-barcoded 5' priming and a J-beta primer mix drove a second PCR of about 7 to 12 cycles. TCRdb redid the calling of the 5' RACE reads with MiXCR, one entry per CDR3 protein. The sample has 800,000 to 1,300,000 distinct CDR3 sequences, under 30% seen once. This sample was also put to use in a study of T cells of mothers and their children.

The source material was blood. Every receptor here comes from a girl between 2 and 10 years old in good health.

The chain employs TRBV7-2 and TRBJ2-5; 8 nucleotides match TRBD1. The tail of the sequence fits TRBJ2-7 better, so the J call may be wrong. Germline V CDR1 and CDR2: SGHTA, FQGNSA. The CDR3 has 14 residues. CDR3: CASSPVSTGDEQYF. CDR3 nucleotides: TGTGCCAGCAGCCCTGTGTCGACAGGGGACGAGCAGTACTTC.

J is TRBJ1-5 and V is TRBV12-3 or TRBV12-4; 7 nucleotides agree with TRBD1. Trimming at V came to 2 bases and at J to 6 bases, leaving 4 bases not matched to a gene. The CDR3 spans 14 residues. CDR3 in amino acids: CASSLQGVVQPQHF. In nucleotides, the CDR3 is TGTGCCAGCAGTTTACAGGGGGTCGTTCAGCCCCAGCATTTT.

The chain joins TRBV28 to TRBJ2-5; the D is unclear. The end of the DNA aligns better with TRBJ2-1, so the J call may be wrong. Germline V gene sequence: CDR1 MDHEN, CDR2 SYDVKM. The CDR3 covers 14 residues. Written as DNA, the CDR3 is TGTGCCAGCCGATTTTTCGAGGTTTACAATGAGCAGTTCTTC. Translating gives CASRFFEVYNEQFF.

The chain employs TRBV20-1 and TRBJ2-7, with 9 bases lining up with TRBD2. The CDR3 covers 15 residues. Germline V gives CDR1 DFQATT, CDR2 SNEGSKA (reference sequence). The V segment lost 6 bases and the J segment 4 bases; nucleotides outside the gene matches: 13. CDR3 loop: CSAPTSGGNGYEQYF. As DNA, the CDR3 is TGCAGTGCCCCTACCAGCGGGGGGAATGGGTACGAGCAGTACTTC.

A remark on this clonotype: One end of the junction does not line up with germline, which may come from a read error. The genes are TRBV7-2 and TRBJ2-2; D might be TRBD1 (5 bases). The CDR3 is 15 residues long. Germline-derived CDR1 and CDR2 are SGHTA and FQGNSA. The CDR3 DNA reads TGTGCCAGTAGCTTAGCCCCCTGGGGCGGCGGGGAGCTGTTTTTT. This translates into CASSLAPWGGGELFF.

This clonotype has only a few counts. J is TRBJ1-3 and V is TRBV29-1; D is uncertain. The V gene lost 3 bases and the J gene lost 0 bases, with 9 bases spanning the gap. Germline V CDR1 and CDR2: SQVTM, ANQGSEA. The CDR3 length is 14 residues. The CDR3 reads CSVEAHSSGNTIYF. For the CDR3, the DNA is TGCAGCGTTGAGGCTCATTCCTCTGGAAACACCATATATTTT. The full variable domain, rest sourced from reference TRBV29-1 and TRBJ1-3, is SAVISQKPSRDICQRGTSLTIQCQVDSQVTMMFWYRQQPGQSLTLIATANQGSEATYESGFVIDKFPISRPNLTFSTLTVSNMSPEDSSIYLCSVEAHSSGNTIYFGEGSWLTVV.

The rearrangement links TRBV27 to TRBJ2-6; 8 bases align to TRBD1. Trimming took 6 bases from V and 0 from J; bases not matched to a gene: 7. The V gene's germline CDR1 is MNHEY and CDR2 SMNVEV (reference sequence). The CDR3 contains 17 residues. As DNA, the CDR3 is TGTGCCAGCAGCCTGGGACAGGTACACTCTGGGGCCAACGTCCTGACTTTC. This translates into CASSLGQVHSGANVLTF.